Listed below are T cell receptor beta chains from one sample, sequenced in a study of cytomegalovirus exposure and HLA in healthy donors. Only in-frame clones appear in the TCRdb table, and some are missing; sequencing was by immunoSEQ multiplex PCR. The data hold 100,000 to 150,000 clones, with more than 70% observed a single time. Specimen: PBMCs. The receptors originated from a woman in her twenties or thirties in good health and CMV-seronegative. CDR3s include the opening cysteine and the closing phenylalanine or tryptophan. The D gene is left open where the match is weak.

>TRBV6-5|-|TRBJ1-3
CASSYSSGYSGNTIYF
TGTGCCAGCAGTTACTCGAGCGGCTACTCTGGAAACACCATATATTTT
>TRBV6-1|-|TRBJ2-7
CAACPDSTYEQYF
TGTGCCGCTTGCCCGGACTCCACCTACGAGCAGTACTTC
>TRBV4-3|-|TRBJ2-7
CASSQDLVAAPYEQYF
TGCGCCAGCAGCCAAGATCTGGTAGCGGCCCCCTACGAGCAGTACTTC
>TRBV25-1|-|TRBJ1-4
CASSEWRGDEKLFF
TGTGCCAGCAGTGAATGGCGGGGGGATGAAAAACTGTTTTTT
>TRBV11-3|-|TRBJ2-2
CASSLGGQNTGELFF
TGTGCCAGCAGCTTAGGGGGGCAGAACACCGGGGAGCTGTTTTTT
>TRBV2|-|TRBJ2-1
CASSDAGKKSNEQFF
TGTGCCAGCAGTGATGCGGGCAAAAAGTCGAATGAGCAGTTCTTC
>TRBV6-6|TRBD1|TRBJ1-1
CASNRNRGWILGAFF
TGTGCCAGCAACCGAAACAGGGGATGGATCTTAGGAGCTTTCTTT
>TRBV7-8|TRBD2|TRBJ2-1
CASSLARGGGPYNEQFF
TGTGCCAGCAGCTTAGCGCGGGGCGGGGGGCCCTACAATGAGCAGTTCTTC
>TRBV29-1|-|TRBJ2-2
CSVEIGGGAGELFF
TGCAGCGTTGAAATTGGAGGGGGGGCCGGGGAGCTGTTTTTT
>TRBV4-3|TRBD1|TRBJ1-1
CASSQVGAGGTEAFF
TGCGCCAGCAGCCAAGTGGGAGCAGGGGGTACTGAAGCTTTCTTT
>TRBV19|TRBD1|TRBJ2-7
CASSPTGPYEQYF
TGTGCCAGTAGCCCGACAGGGCCCTACGAGCAGTACTTC
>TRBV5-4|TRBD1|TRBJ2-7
CASSPPGQRSYEQYF
TGTGCCAGCAGCCCACCGGGACAGAGATCCTACGAGCAGTACTTC
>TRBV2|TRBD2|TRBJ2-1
CASSPPLRGGSNNEQFF
TGTGCCAGCAGTCCGCCCTTGCGGGGGGGGTCCAACAATGAGCAGTTCTTC